Each of the 7 T cell receptor beta chains below was sequenced from the same sample in a study of monozygotic twins with inflammatory bowel disease. TCRdb reprocessed the 5' RACE reads and reports one entry per CDR3 protein, with no DNA. The sample yields some 400,000 distinct CDR3 sequences, of which the top ten take up about 2.4%. Sequencing input: blood. These receptors were taken from a human donor with ulcerative colitis or Crohn's disease, or a healthy co-twin of an affected twin (not recorded which).

V and J are TRBV2 and TRBJ1-2; with no DNA, the TCRdb D assignment of TRBD1 cannot be verified. The germline V gene encodes CDR1 SNHLY and CDR2 FYNNEI. CDR3 size: 12 residues. This chain's CDR3 is CASTWDGDGYTF.

The rearrangement uses TRBV30 and TRBJ2-2. CDR3 length: 13 residues. Germline V gene sequence: CDR1 GTSNPN, CDR2 SVGIG (reference sequence). The CDR3 spells CAWSVTDTGELFF.

V gene TRBV3-1 combines with J gene TRBJ2-3; TCRdb's D gene call, TRBD1, goes unchecked for lack of DNA. Germline CDR1 LGHDT, CDR2 YNNKEL (reference sequence). This CDR3 contains 15 residues. The CDR3: CASSLLGGGFDTQYF.

V gene TRBV24-1 combines with J gene TRBJ2-1; TCRdb returns TRBD2, unconfirmable since there is no DNA. The CDR3 is 14 amino acids. CDR1 is KGHDR and CDR2 is SFDVKD in the germline V gene. This chain's CDR3 is CATRPRSGENEQFF.

CDR3 in amino acids: CASSSPPKRPNNYGYTF. The chain couples TRBV7-2 to TRBJ1-2; TCRdb gives TRBD1 as the D gene, but with no DNA this cannot be confirmed. CDR3 length: 17 amino acids. Germline V CDR1 and CDR2: SGHTA, FQGNSA.

The chain uses TRBV20-1 and TRBJ2-7; TCRdb names TRBD2, which stays unverified in the absence of DNA. Germline values: CDR1 DFQATT, CDR2 SNEGSKA (reference sequence). The CDR3 loop spans 18 amino acids. CDR3 loop: CSARHLVLGTSVPYEQYF.

The gene calls are TRBV29-1 and TRBJ1-2. Germline-derived CDR1 and CDR2 are SQVTM and ANQGSEA. The CDR3 sequence is 13 residues long. The CDR3 protein is CSVEGQEIYGYTF.